The 22 T cell receptor beta chains below come from one sample, sequenced in a study of CXCR3-negative and CXCR3-positive naive CD8 T cells. UMI-labeled TRB cDNA libraries were prepared by 5' RACE. TCRdb re-called the 5' RACE reads; every CDR3 protein appears as one record, without DNA. In total, the table holds approximately 62,000 distinct CDR3 sequences. The sample consisted of naive CXCR3- CD8+ T cells from blood. As to subset: CD45RO-CCR7+CD27+CD95- naive CD8+ T cells lacking CXCR3 (TNR3-). The receptors here all came from a human donor in good health. Some clones in this sample may be carry-over from other donors' samples.

V and J are TRBV6-2 or TRBV6-3 and TRBJ2-1. CDR1 MNHEY and CDR2 SVGEGT come from the germline V gene. The CDR3 is made up of 14 amino acids. This CDR3 reads CASSVDHSYNEQFF.

The rearrangement joins TRBV20-1 to TRBJ2-7. CDR3 length: 14 residues. The germline V gene has CDR1 DFQATT and CDR2 SNEGSKA (reference sequence). Here the CDR3 reads CSATLVGATYEQYF.

This CDR3 reads CASSQEVLNTEAFF. The genes are TRBV3-1 and TRBJ1-1. The V gene's germline CDR1 is LGHDT and CDR2 YNNKEL (reference sequence). There are 14 residues in the CDR3.

The chain joins TRBV29-1 to TRBJ2-7; the D call of TRBD1 rests on TCRdb alone, since no DNA is present to check it. The V gene's germline CDR1 is SQVTM and CDR2 ANQGSEA. The CDR3 is 16 amino acids. The CDR3 is CSVDGFRGTDSYEQYF.

The chain has TRBV7-9 and TRBJ1-6. Germline loops: CDR1 SEHNR, CDR2 FQNEAQ (reference sequence). The CDR3 contains 12 residues. The CDR3 is CAAGPAGEPLHF. Supplemented by reference TRBV7-9 and TRBJ1-6, the full variable domain reads DTGVSQNPRHKITKRGQNVTFRCDPISEHNRLYWYRQTLGQGPEFLTYFQNEAQLEKSRLLSDRFSAERPKGSFSTLEIQRTEQGDSAMYLCAAGPAGEPLHFGNGTRLTVT.

The V gene is TRBV28, the J gene TRBJ2-7. Germline V gene sequence: CDR1 MDHEN, CDR2 SYDVKM. The CDR3 has 12 amino acids. The CDR3 is CASSTPGYEQYF.

This sequence joins TRBV4-3 and TRBJ1-1; with no DNA, the TCRdb D assignment of TRBD1 cannot be verified. Germline V gene sequence: CDR1 LGHNA, CDR2 YSLEER. This CDR3 spans 16 amino acids. The CDR3 loop is CASSLGQGARNTEAFF.

The V and J genes are TRBV10-3 and TRBJ2-7; TCRdb's assignment of TRBD1 cannot be checked, as there is no DNA. CDR1 and CDR2 (germline): ENHRY, SYGVKD. The CDR3 runs to 14 residues. CDR3 sequence reads: CAISIRDTDYEQYF.

The chain has TRBV9 and TRBJ2-3. The germline V gene encodes CDR1 SGDLS and CDR2 YYNGEE. The CDR3 runs to 13 residues. The CDR3 region is CASSVVGTDTQYF.

This chain links TRBV20-1 with TRBJ2-7. CDR1 DFQATT and CDR2 SNEGSKA come from the germline V gene (reference sequence). The CDR3 sequence is 15 residues long. CDR3 sequence: CSARAPWISSYEQYF.

This rearrangement joins TRBV13 to TRBJ1-1; TCRdb lists TRBD1, though no DNA is available to test this call. The CDR3 has 15 residues. CDR1 and CDR2 (germline): PRHDT, FYEKMQ (reference sequence). The CDR3 reads CASSHQGQGETEAFF.

The chain is built from TRBV21-1 and TRBJ2-6; TCRdb's D call of TRBD1 is untestable without DNA. TRBV21-1 counts as a pseudogene. The CDR3 length is 18 residues. The chain's CDR3 is CASSKWPDRPPGANVLTF.

This chain joins TRBV28 and TRBJ2-6. Germline V CDR1 and CDR2: MDHEN, SYDVKM. The CDR3 runs 13 residues. This CDR3 reads CASSWSGANVLTF.

The chain couples TRBV6-4 to TRBJ2-2; TCRdb names TRBD2, which stays unverified in the absence of DNA. The CDR3 is made up of 13 amino acids. CDR1 MRHNA and CDR2 SNTAGT come from the germline V gene. CDR3 loop: CASSETSTGELFF.

The chain couples TRBV29-1 to TRBJ2-7; TCRdb designates TRBD1, a call that cannot be tested without DNA. From germline, CDR1 is SQVTM and CDR2 ANQGSEA. CDR3 length equals 13 residues. The CDR3 spells CSALGTTIYEQYF.

The chain combines TRBV4-3 with TRBJ1-5. The CDR3 has 16 amino acids. In germline, CDR1 is LGHNA, CDR2 YSLEER. The CDR3: CASSQDGGDSNQPQHF.

The chain carries TRBV20-1 and TRBJ2-7; TCRdb designates TRBD2, a call that cannot be tested without DNA. CDR3 length equals 13 residues. Germline loops: CDR1 DFQATT, CDR2 SNEGSKA (reference sequence). The CDR3 reads CSGAGDLSYEQYF.

The V and J genes are TRBV5-5 and TRBJ1-5. Germline V gene lookup returns CDR1 SGHKS and CDR2 YYEKEE (reference sequence). This CDR3 contains 15 residues. CDR3 sequence: CASSLGPMYNQPQHF.

The chain recombines TRBV7-9 with TRBJ2-1; the D call from TCRdb, TRBD1, cannot be confirmed without DNA. The CDR3 runs 14 residues. CDR1 and CDR2 from the germline V gene are SEHNR and FQNEAQ (reference sequence). This CDR3 is CASSQVGAYNEQFF.

CDR3 in amino acids: CASSPTVDSYEQYF. This chain links TRBV9 with TRBJ2-7. Germline V gene sequence: CDR1 SGDLS, CDR2 YYNGEE. The CDR3 totals 14 residues.

V and J are TRBV29-1 and TRBJ2-7; TCRdb designates TRBD1, a call that cannot be tested without DNA. This CDR3 comprises 15 residues. The germline V gene has CDR1 SQVTM and CDR2 ANQGSEA. The CDR3 loop is CSVEVWGQGTYEQYF.

J is TRBJ2-5 and V is TRBV5-6; TCRdb's assignment of TRBD2 cannot be checked, as there is no DNA. Germline V gene data show CDR1 as SGHDT and CDR2 as YYEEEE. CDR3 length: 16 residues. CDR3: CASSFARGLHQETQYF.